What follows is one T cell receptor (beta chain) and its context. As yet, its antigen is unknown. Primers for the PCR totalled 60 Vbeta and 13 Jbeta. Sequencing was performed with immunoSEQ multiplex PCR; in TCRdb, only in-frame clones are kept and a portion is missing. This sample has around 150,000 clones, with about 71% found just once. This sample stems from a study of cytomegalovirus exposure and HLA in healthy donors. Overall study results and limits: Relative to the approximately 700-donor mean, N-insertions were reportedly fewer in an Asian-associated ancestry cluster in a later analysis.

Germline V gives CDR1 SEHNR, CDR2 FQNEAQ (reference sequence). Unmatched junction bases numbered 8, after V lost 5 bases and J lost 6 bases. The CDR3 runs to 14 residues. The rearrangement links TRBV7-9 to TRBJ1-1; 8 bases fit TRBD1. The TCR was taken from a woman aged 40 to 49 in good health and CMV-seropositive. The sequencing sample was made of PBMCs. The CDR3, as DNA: TGTGCCAGCAGCACCAGGGGGCAGGTGGCTGAAGCTTTCTTT. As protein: CASSTRGQVAEAFF.